The following is a T cell receptor (beta chain) sequence with its context. Its target is unknown. This sample is drawn from a study of T cells expressing NK-cell markers. Study overall: Seropositivity for HCMV was found in seven of the eight sequenced donors, with one seronegative.

The CDR3 is 13 residues long. TCRdb reworked the 5' RACE reads into one entry per CDR3 protein, no DNA. The listing records some 450,000 distinct CDR3 sequences. General observations from the study: For a handful of donors, these clonotypes were likewise the leading ones in the CD3+CD56-NKG2C+ fraction.

The clonotype was recovered from a woman aged 18-69 years in good health. The chain employs TRBV12-3 or TRBV12-4 and TRBJ1-2. The specimen was blood T cells: a sorted CD56 or NKG2C T cell subset, CD4+ or CD8+ T cells, or bulk PBMC T cells (not recorded which). CDR3 amino acids: CASTQQANYGYTF.